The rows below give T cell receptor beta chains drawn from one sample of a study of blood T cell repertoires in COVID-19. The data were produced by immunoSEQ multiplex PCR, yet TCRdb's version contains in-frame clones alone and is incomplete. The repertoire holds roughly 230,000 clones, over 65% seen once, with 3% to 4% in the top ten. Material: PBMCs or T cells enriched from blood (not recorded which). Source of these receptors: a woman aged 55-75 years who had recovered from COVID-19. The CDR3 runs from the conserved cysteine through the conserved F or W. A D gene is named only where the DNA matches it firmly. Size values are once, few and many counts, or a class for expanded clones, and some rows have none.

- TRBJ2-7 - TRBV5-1 TGCGCCAGCAGCTTGGGAACTAGTGACTACGAGCAGTACTTC CASSLGTSDYEQYF
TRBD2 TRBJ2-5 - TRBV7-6 TGTGCCAGCAAACCGACTAGCGGGGGGGGGCAAGAGACCCAGTACTTC CASKPTSGGGQETQYF
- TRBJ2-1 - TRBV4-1 TGCGCCAGCAGCCAAGAAGAGTCAGGCCCCACGTTCTTC CASSQEESGPTFF
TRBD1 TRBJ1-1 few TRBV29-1 TGCAGCGTTCTATACAGGGGTCCTGCGCTGAACACTGAAGCTTTCTTT CSVLYRGPALNTEAFF
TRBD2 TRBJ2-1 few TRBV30 TGTGCCTGGAGTAGGCTAGCGGCCACGGACAATGAGCAGTTCTTC CAWSRLAATDNEQFF
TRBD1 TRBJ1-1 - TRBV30 TGTGCCTGGAGTGTATTGGGAATCGGACAGGGAAGGACTGAAGCTTTCTTT CAWSVLGIGQGRTEAFF
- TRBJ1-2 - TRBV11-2 TGTGCCAGCAGCTTATCTACAGCTGGTAACTATGGCTACACCTTC CASSLSTAGNYGYTF
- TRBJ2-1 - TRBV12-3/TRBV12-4 TGTGCCAGCAGAACCAGACAGCACAATGAGCAGTTCTTC CASRTRQHNEQFF
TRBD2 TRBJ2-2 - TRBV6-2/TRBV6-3 TGTGCCAGCAGTAACTCACTAGCGGCAGCCACCGGGGAGCTGTTTTTT CASSNSLAAATGELFF
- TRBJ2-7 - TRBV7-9 TGTGCCAGCAGACAATACCCCGACTCCTACGAGCAGTACTTC CASRQYPDSYEQYF
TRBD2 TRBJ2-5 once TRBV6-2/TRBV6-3 TGTGCCAGCAGTGACCCTCCAGCGGGGGGACAAGAGACCCAGTACTTC CASSDPPAGGQETQYF
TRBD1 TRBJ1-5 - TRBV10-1 TGCGCCAACACAGGACAGGGCTGGAATCAGCCCCAGCATTTT CANTGQGWNQPQHF
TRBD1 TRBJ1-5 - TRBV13 TGTGCCAGCAGCTTAAGGGACAGGGCTAGCAATCAGCCCCAGCATTTT CASSLRDRASNQPQHF
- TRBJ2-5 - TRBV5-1 TGCGCCAGCAGCGGGGACACGGGGGAGACCCAGTACTTC CASSGDTGETQYF
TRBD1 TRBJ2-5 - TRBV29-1 TGCAGCGTTGAAGAGCTGGAGGGACAGGGAACAGAGACCCAGTACTTC CSVEELEGQGTETQYF
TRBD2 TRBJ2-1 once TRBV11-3 TGTGCCAGCAGCTTAGTGACGGGAGGGCCCTCCAATGAGCAGTTCTTC CASSLVTGGPSNEQFF
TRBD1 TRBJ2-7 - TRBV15 TGTGCCACCAGCAGGTCCGGGACAGGGGACTACGAGCAGTACTTC CATSRSGTGDYEQYF
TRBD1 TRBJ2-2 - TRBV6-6 TGTGCCAGCAGTTCCCAGGACAGGGGGAACACCGGGGAGCTGTTTTTT CASSSQDRGNTGELFF
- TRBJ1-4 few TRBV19 TGTGCCAGTACCGAAGGGGGGGCAACTAATGAAAAACTGTTTTTT CASTEGGATNEKLFF
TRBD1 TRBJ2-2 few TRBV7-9 TGTGCCAGCAGCTTAGGAGGGGGCAGTCAAAACACCGGGGAGCTGTTTTTT CASSLGGGSQNTGELFF
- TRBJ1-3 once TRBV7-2 TGTGCCAGCAGCTTAGACAGGGTGGACACCATATATTTT CASSLDRVDTIYF
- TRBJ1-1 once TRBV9 TGTGCCAGCAGCGTAGCCCCCTCGAACACTGAAGCTTTCTTT CASSVAPSNTEAFF
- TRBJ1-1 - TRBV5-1 TGCGCCAGCAGCTTGGCCCTTTCGACAGCGAACACTGAAGCTTTCTTT CASSLALSTANTEAFF
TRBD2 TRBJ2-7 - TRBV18 TGTGCCAGCTCACCACCGACTAGCGGGAGGGGAGAGCAGTACTTC CASSPPTSGRGEQYF
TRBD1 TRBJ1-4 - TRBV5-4 TGTGCCAGCAGCCGCTCTGGACAGGGGGGAGAAAAACTGTTTTTT CASSRSGQGGEKLFF
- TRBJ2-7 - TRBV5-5 TGTGCCAGCAGCTTGGCGGCGGCCTACGAGCAGTACTTC CASSLAAAYEQYF
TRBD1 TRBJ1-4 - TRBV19 TGTGCCAGTAGTATCGGGACAGGGGGAACTAATGAAAAACTGTTTTTT CASSIGTGGTNEKLFF
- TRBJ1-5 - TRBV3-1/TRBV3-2 TGTGCCAGCAGCCAAGACTGGGGAGGGAGTCAGCCCCAGCATTTT CASSQDWGGSQPQHF
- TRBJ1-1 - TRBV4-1 TGCGCCAGCAGCCCTCCGCGCCAGGCGGGCGGCACTGAAGCTTTCTTT CASSPPRQAGGTEAFF
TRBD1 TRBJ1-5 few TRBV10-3 TGTGCCATTTCGGAGAGACAGGGCCCGCAGCATTTT CAISERQGPQHF
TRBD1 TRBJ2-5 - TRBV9 TGTGCCAGCAGCCTCGGGACAGGGGGCGTGGAGACCCAGTACTTC CASSLGTGGVETQYF
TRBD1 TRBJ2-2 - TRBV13 TGTGCCAGCAGCACCTATACAGGGGGCGACCGACTCACCGGGGAGCTGTTTTTT CASSTYTGGDRLTGELFF
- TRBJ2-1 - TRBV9 TGTGCCAGCCAAGTGGCCCCTTCCTACAATGAGCAGTTCTTC CASQVAPSYNEQFF
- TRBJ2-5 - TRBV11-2 TGTGCCAGCAGCTTAATGGGGCGGTCTGAAGAGACCCAGTACTTC CASSLMGRSEETQYF
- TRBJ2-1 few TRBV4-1 TGCGCCAGCAGCCAAGATCAGGCAGGGCACAATGAGCAGTTCTTC CASSQDQAGHNEQFF
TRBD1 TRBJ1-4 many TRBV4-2 TGTGCCAGCAGCCATCAACTGACAGGGATAGGTGAAAAACTGTTTTTT CASSHQLTGIGEKLFF
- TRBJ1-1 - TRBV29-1 TGCAGCGTTGCCAGGATGAACACTGAAGCTTTCTTT CSVARMNTEAFF
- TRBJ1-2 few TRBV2 TGTGCCAGCAGTGAACGGCAGGCCTATGGCTACACCTTC CASSERQAYGYTF
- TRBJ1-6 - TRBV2 TGTGCCAGCAGTGAAGGCAGTAATTCACCCCTCCACTTT CASSEGSNSPLHF
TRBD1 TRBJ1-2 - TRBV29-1 TGCAGCGTCGCAGGGGGTCGAAACGACTATGGCTACACCTTC CSVAGGRNDYGYTF
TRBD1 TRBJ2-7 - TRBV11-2 TGTGCCAGCAAAGTAACAGGGGCCTACGAGCAGTACTTC CASKVTGAYEQYF
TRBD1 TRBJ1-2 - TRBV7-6 TGTGCCAGCAGCTTGGATATCAACAGGGGGCGCGATGGCTACACCTTC CASSLDINRGRDGYTF
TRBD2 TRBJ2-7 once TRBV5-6 TGTGCCAGCAGCTTGGAAGCGGGGGGGATCTCCTACGAGCAGTACTTC CASSLEAGGISYEQYF
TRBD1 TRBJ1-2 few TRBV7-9 TGTGCCAGCAGCCGACAGGGTTGGTACTATGGCTACACCTTC CASSRQGWYYGYTF